This paragraph covers one T cell receptor (beta chain) sequence. The sample comes from a study of blood T cell repertoires in COVID-19. Germline CDR1 is SGHNT and CDR2 is YYREEE (reference sequence). V was pared by 4 bases and J by 1 base, with 9 bases of the junction left unmatched. CDR3 length: 16 residues. Produced via immunoSEQ multiplex PCR; TCRdb's table is partial and in-frame only. This sample has 250,000 to 300,000 clones, with around 90% found just once. The material sequenced was PBMCs or T cells enriched from blood (not recorded which). The rearrangement links TRBV5-4 to TRBJ1-2; TRBD1 matches at 8 bases. The clonotype originates from a woman aged 35 to 49 with acute COVID-19. The CDR3 region is CASSRTGINLNYGYTF. The CDR3 DNA follows: TGTGCCAGCAGCAGGACAGGGATCAATCTTAACTATGGCTACACCTTC.